This is a list of T cell receptor beta chains from one sample in a study of cytomegalovirus exposure and HLA in healthy donors. Clones were read by immunoSEQ multiplex PCR, and TCRdb kept only the in-frame ones, dropping some. This sample has 200,000 or so clones, with around 83% found just once. Specimen: PBMCs. These receptors originate from a young woman in good health and CMV-seropositive. CDR3s include the opening cysteine and the closing phenylalanine or tryptophan. D genes are given only for firm matches. Size tells how often a clone was seen (once, few, many) or the class of an expanded clone, and some rows leave it out.

TRBJ2-7 | TRBV20-1 | . | . | TGCAGCTCAGGTGGTCAACGGGAGCAGTACTTC | CSSGGQREQYF
TRBJ1-1 | TRBV5-1 | once | . | TGCGCCAGCAGCTTGGTAGCGGGGAACACTGAAGCTTTCTTT | CASSLVAGNTEAFF
TRBJ1-4 | TRBV19 | . | . | TGTGCCAGTAGTATAGTCAGTGCAACTAATGAAAAACTGTTTTTT | CASSIVSATNEKLFF
TRBJ2-1 | TRBV19 | once | . | TGTGCCAGTAGCGAGGGTGCTGAGCAGTTCTTC | CASSEGAEQFF
TRBJ2-3 | TRBV30 | . | . | TGTGCCTGGAGCCTCGGGCTAGCCCCCCCTACGGATACGCAGTATTTT | CAWSLGLAPPTDTQYF
TRBJ2-1 | TRBV5-1 | . | TRBD2 | TGCGCCAGCAGCTTGAGGGCTAGCGGGAGTCCCGATGAGCAGTTCTTC | CASSLRASGSPDEQFF
TRBJ2-2 | TRBV11-2 | . | TRBD1 | TGTGCCAGCAGCTTCCGGACAGGCGCGAACACCGGGGAGCTGTTTTTT | CASSFRTGANTGELFF
TRBJ1-5 | TRBV27 | . | TRBD1 | TGTGCCAGCAGTTCAACAGGGGGCAGGCAGCCCCAGCATTTT | CASSSTGGRQPQHF
TRBJ2-6 | TRBV7-9 | once | TRBD2 | TGTGCCAGCAGTCGGGGAGAAGCGGGAGGCGGGGCCAACGTCCTGACTTTC | CASSRGEAGGGANVLTF
TRBJ1-2 | TRBV7-9 | . | TRBD1 | TGTGCCAGCAGCGAGACGAGGGGGCTGGACTATGGCTACACCTTC | CASSETRGLDYGYTF
TRBJ2-7 | TRBV5-1 | . | TRBD2 | TGCGCCAGCAGCTTGGCAACTAGCGGGAGGTCCCACGAGCAGTACTTC | CASSLATSGRSHEQYF
TRBJ2-7 | TRBV5-6 | few | TRBD1 | TGTGCCAGCAGCGCCGGGACAGGTCCCTACGAGCAGTACTTC | CASSAGTGPYEQYF
TRBJ2-1 | TRBV27 | . | . | TGTGCCAGCAGAACACAGGGGCGGGATAACAATGAGCAGTTCTTC | CASRTQGRDNNEQFF
TRBJ2-3 | TRBV5-1 | . | . | TGCGCCAGCACACCTGGGGGGATCGCCACAGATACGCAGTATTTT | CASTPGGIATDTQYF
TRBJ2-5 | TRBV2 | . | TRBD1 | TGTGCCAGCAGTGCGGGACAGGGTGCGGAGACCCAGTACTTC | CASSAGQGAETQYF
TRBJ1-4 | TRBV27 | . | . | TGTGCCAGCAGTCCGACGGGATGGGGGGAAGAAAAACTGTTTTTT | CASSPTGWGEEKLFF
TRBJ1-1 | TRBV5-1 | . | . | TGCGCCAGCAGCGCAGGACCCGGAGGGAACACTGAAGCTTTCTTT | CASSAGPGGNTEAFF
TRBJ1-5 | TRBV6-6 | . | . | TGTGCCAGCAGTTCCGGGGGAGGTCAGCCCCAGCATTTT | CASSSGGGQPQHF
TRBJ1-5 | TRBV30 | . | . | TGTGCCTGGAGTAGGACACCTAGATATAGCAATCAGCCCCAGCATTTT | CAWSRTPRYSNQPQHF
TRBJ1-2 | TRBV5-5 | few | . | TGTGCCAGCAGCTTGGGACAGCATTCTAACTATGGCTACACCTTC | CASSLGQHSNYGYTF
TRBJ2-1 | TRBV4-1 | . | . | TGCGCCAGCAGCCAGGATAACGGGGTGCGGAATGAGCAGTTCTTC | CASSQDNGVRNEQFF
TRBJ1-5 | TRBV15 | . | . | TGTGCCACCAGCAGGGGGAAACAGGGTTCCCTAAATCAGCCCCAGCATTTT | CATSRGKQGSLNQPQHF
TRBJ1-1 | TRBV15 | once | . | TGTGCCACCAGCAGCCCCCCCCGACGGGGAGCTTTCTTT | CATSSPPRRGAFF
TRBJ1-2 | TRBV29-1 | . | . | TGCAGTTCTGTACAGAACTATGGCTACACCTTC | CSSVQNYGYTF
TRBJ1-1 | TRBV5-1 | . | TRBD1 | TGCGCCAGCAGCTCAGACAGGGTGTCGTCAACTGAAGCTTTCTTT | CASSSDRVSSTEAFF
TRBJ2-5 | TRBV5-1 | . | . | TGCGCCAGCAGCGCCGGACAAGGCCCGCAAGAGACCCAGTACTTC | CASSAGQGPQETQYF
TRBJ2-7 | TRBV19 | few | . | TGTGCCAGTAGGGGACTTGGCGGTAGGGAGCAGTACTTC | CASRGLGGREQYF
TRBJ2-3 | TRBV30 | . | TRBD2 | TGTGCCTTCGGACTAGCCCGCACAGATACGCAGTATTTT | CAFGLARTDTQYF
TRBJ2-1 | TRBV29-1 | once | . | TGCAGCGTTGGTAATAGCGGAGGGATAGGGGAGCAGTTCTTC | CSVGNSGGIGEQFF
TRBJ2-1 | TRBV9 | . | . | TGTGCCAGCAGCGCAGAAAATGAGCAGTTCTTC | CASSAENEQFF
TRBJ1-1 | TRBV5-4 | . | . | TGTGCCAGCAGCATCAAAGTAGGGGCCACTGAAGCTTTCTTT | CASSIKVGATEAFF
TRBJ2-2 | TRBV14 | . | . | TGTGCCAGCAGCCAAGAGATCAGGATGGGCGGGGAGCTGTTTTTT | CASSQEIRMGGELFF
TRBJ2-1 | TRBV5-1 | . | TRBD2 | TGCGCCAGCAGCACCGATCCGGGACTAGCGGGAGGAAGAAACAATGAGCAGTTCTTC | CASSTDPGLAGGRNNEQFF
TRBJ1-2 | TRBV27 | . | . | TGTGCCAGCAGCCGAACGGGGGGGCGCGGCACCTTC | CASSRTGGRGTF
TRBJ1-2 | TRBV11-2 | . | TRBD1 | TGTGCCAGCAGCTTCGGGACAGACAATAACTATGGCTACACCTTC | CASSFGTDNNYGYTF
TRBJ1-3 | TRBV6-5 | . | TRBD1 | TGTGCCAGCATTTTAATACAGGGGGCTGGAAACACCATATATTTT | CASILIQGAGNTIYF
TRBJ1-5 | TRBV2 | . | TRBD1 | TGTGCCAGCAGCGCAGGGACAGGAAATCAGCCCCAGCATTTT | CASSAGTGNQPQHF
TRBJ2-7 | TRBV28 | once | . | TGTGCCAGCAGTTTAGGTTTAGAGTACGAGCAGTACTTC | CASSLGLEYEQYF
TRBJ2-7 | TRBV18 | . | TRBD2 | TGTGCCAGCTCACCACCAGCGGGAGTCCTCTTCGGGGAGCAGTACTTC | CASSPPAGVLFGEQYF
TRBJ1-1 | TRBV7-9 | . | TRBD1 | TGTGCCAGCAGCTTACGGACAGGGGTGGACACTGAAGCTTTCTTT | CASSLRTGVDTEAFF
TRBJ1-1 | TRBV14 | . | . | TGTGCCAGCAGCCTACAGGGATTTTACATGAACACTGAAGCTTTCTTT | CASSLQGFYMNTEAFF
TRBJ2-5 | TRBV6-1 | . | TRBD2 | TGTGCCAGCAGTGACAGCCTAGCGGGATCGTACTTC | CASSDSLAGSYF
TRBJ1-5 | TRBV6-1 | few | TRBD1 | TGTGCCAGCAGGAGAGACAGGGGATTAAATCAGCCCCAGCATTTT | CASRRDRGLNQPQHF
TRBJ2-2 | TRBV28 | . | TRBD2 | TGTGCCAGCAGTTTATTAGCGGGAGTTTATATCGGGGAGCTGTTTTTT | CASSLLAGVYIGELFF
TRBJ1-2 | TRBV27 | . | . | TGTGCCAGCAGTTCCGGTAGGAAGACGGGAGGCTACACCTTC | CASSSGRKTGGYTF
TRBJ1-1 | TRBV27 | . | . | TGTGCCAGCAGGGCCCAAATGAACACTGAAGCTTTCTTT | CASRAQMNTEAFF
TRBJ1-5 | TRBV28 | . | . | TGTGCCAGCAGTTTATCAGGGTTCGGCAATCAGCCCCAGCATTTT | CASSLSGFGNQPQHF
TRBJ2-1 | TRBV30 | once | TRBD2 | TGTGCCTGGACCCCGAGCCTAGCGGGACCTTACAATGAGCAGTTCTTC | CAWTPSLAGPYNEQFF
TRBJ2-7 | TRBV9 | . | TRBD2 | TGTGCCAGCAGCTACGGGACTAGCGGGAGCTACGAGCAGTACTTC | CASSYGTSGSYEQYF
TRBJ2-1 | TRBV5-1 | . | . | TGCGCCAGCAGCTTGGAGGAACCGTCCCGGGATGAGCAGTTCTTC | CASSLEEPSRDEQFF
TRBJ1-2 | TRBV6-5 | . | . | TGTGCCAGCACCAAGAACCGGGGGGCTGGTGGCTACACCTTC | CASTKNRGAGGYTF
TRBJ2-7 | TRBV11-2 | . | . | TGTGCCAGCAGCTTTAGGTTTAAGGGGAAGGCCTACGAGCAGTACTTC | CASSFRFKGKAYEQYF
TRBJ2-1 | TRBV5-4 | . | TRBD2 | TGTGCCAGCAGCTCCGAGCGGGACTCCTACAATGAGCAGTTCTTC | CASSSERDSYNEQFF
TRBJ2-7 | TRBV6-1 | . | . | TGTGCCAGCAGTGAAGTGGGGGGTTCCTACGAGCAGTACTTC | CASSEVGGSYEQYF
TRBJ2-2 | TRBV2 | . | TRBD2 | TGTGCCAGCAGGATAGCGGGAGCGGCCGGGGAGCTGTTTTTT | CASRIAGAAGELFF
TRBJ1-1 | TRBV27 | . | . | TGTGCCAGCAGCCACTCCCCGACGGGCACTGAAGCTTTCTTT | CASSHSPTGTEAFF
TRBJ2-3 | TRBV7-8 | . | . | TGTGCCAGCAGCTTAGCGGGGCTCACAGATACGCAGTATTTT | CASSLAGLTDTQYF
TRBJ2-7 | TRBV5-1 | . | TRBD1 | TGCGCCAGCAGCCGTACGGGACAGGGGCCGTACGAGCAGTACTTC | CASSRTGQGPYEQYF
TRBJ1-5 | TRBV6-1 | . | TRBD1 | TGTGCCAGCAGTGCGGGACAGGCAAATCAGCCCCAGCATTTT | CASSAGQANQPQHF